These 3 T cell receptor beta chains share one sample of origin, sequenced in a study of T cell changes during pregnancy in multiple sclerosis. Generated by immunoSEQ multiplex PCR, the TCRdb table keeps only in-frame clones and is missing some. This sample has tens of thousands of clones, with 90% found just once. Here the sequenced sample was peripheral blood, taken in the first trimester of pregnancy. These receptors were taken from a female donor in good health, enrolled as a control in a pregnancy study.

The CDR3 reads CASSTGQGWTEAFF. The CDR3 DNA reads TGTGCCAGTAGTACCGGACAGGGGTGGACTGAAGCTTTCTTT. The V call is TRBV19, the J call TRBJ1-1, with 9 bases lining up with TRBD1. V shed 4 bases, J shed 5 bases, and the junction held 5 bases outside the gene matches. CDR3 length equals 14 residues. CDR1 and CDR2 from the germline V gene are LNHDA and SQIVND (reference sequence).

The sample holds a few counts of this clone. V is TRBV28 and J is TRBJ1-4; 9 nucleotides line up with TRBD1. CDR1 MDHEN and CDR2 SYDVKM come from the germline V gene. Losses at the gene ends were 6 bases for V and 8 bases for J; bases not matched to a gene: 10. The length of the CDR3 is 15 residues. The CDR3 spells CASRQGASEREKLFF. Here the CDR3 DNA reads TGTGCCAGCAGACAGGGGGCCTCGGAAAGGGAAAAACTGTTTTTT.

The chain is built from TRBV27 and TRBJ1-1, with D maybe TRBD1 (6 bases). Germline V CDR1 and CDR2: MNHEY, SMNVEV (reference sequence). V was clipped by 7 bases and J by 1 base, with 19 bases between them. This CDR3 has 16 residues. The chain's CDR3 is CASKQGTNGGNTEAFF. The CDR3 DNA reads TGTGCCAGCAAGCAGGGGACAAACGGAGGGAACACTGAAGCTTTCTTT.